The 29 T cell receptor beta chains listed next were all sequenced from one sample in a study of beta chain features in type 1 diabetes. What was sequenced were expressed TCRB transcripts, since all of the isolated RNA had been reverse transcribed. Here immunoSEQ multiplex PCR was the method, and the copy in TCRdb shows in-frame clones only, minus some. Counted here are some 150,000 clones, about 7.1% occurring once; the ten biggest clones make up approximately 1.5%. Sequencing was performed on central memory CD4+ T cells from blood. These receptors originate from a woman aged 30 to 39 in good health.

The chain uses TRBV30 and TRBJ1-1; TRBD1 matches at 8 bases. The junction had 4 bases not matched to a gene; V was cut back by 3 bases and J by 4 bases. Germline V CDR1 and CDR2: GTSNPN, SVGIG (reference sequence). The CDR3 is made up of 13 amino acids. The CDR3 loop is CAWRRTGGTEAFF. The CDR3, as DNA: TGTGCCTGGAGGAGAACAGGGGGCACTGAAGCTTTCTTT.

A few counts support this clone. This chain connects TRBV11-2 to TRBJ2-1, with D uncertain. The V end lost 5 bases, the J end lost 2 bases, and 10 bases lay between the germline ends. CDR1 is SGHAT and CDR2 is FQNNGV in the germline V gene. CDR3 length: 14 residues. CDR3 DNA: TGTGCCAGCAGCCGCGGTACTACCTACAATGAGCAGTTCTTC. Its translation is CASSRGTTYNEQFF.

This clone appeared a few times. The chain couples TRBV30 to TRBJ2-6; D remains unclear. Germline values: CDR1 GTSNPN, CDR2 SVGIG (reference sequence). Deletions cut 5 bases from V and 4 bases from J, with 9 bases between. The CDR3 extends over 13 amino acids. In nucleotides, the CDR3 is TGTGCCTGGCTAGATAACGGGGCCAACGTCCTGACTTTC. Its protein product is CAWLDNGANVLTF.

There are a few counts of this clone. The chain recombines TRBV5-1 with TRBJ2-1; D gene ambiguous. The length of the CDR3 is 16 residues. Trimming cost V 4 bases and J 0 bases, with 14 bases left between them. Germline CDR1 is SGHRS and CDR2 is YFSETQ. As DNA, the CDR3 is TGCGCCAGCAGCGTACTCACAGCAAGCTCCTACAATGAGCAGTTCTTC. This gives the protein CASSVLTASSYNEQFF.

This clone appeared many times. The chain carries TRBV29-1 and TRBJ2-5; D gene ambiguous. The CDR3 extends over 12 amino acids. V was cut by 7 bases and J by 2 bases, with 11 bases left in between. Germline CDR1 is SQVTM and CDR2 is ANQGSEA. CDR3 loop: CSASTPQETQYF. CDR3 nucleotide sequence: TGCAGCGCCTCGACACCTCAAGAGACCCAGTACTTC. Filled out from reference TRBV29-1 and TRBJ2-5, the complete variable domain reads SAVISQKPSRDICQRGTSLTIQCQVDSQVTMMFWYRQQPGQSLTLIATANQGSEATYESGFVIDKFPISRPNLTFSTLTVSNMSPEDSSIYLCSASTPQETQYFGPGTRLLVL.

This clone has more than one count but fewer than ten. The chain uses TRBV7-2 and TRBJ2-2; the D gene is possibly TRBD2 (6 bases). Trimming removed 3 bases at V and 4 bases at J, with 6 bases between. The CDR3 contains 13 residues. Germline lookup yields CDR1 SGHTA and CDR2 FQGNSA. CDR3 in DNA: TGTGCCAGCAGCTTTAGCGGCACCGGGGAGCTGTTTTTT. The encoded protein is CASSFSGTGELFF.

This chain joins TRBV7-2 and TRBJ1-5; 7 bases fit TRBD1. The germline CDR1 and CDR2 sequences are SGHTA and FQGNSA. The trim removed 5 bases at V and 0 bases at J, leaving 1 base unmatched. CDR3 size: 14 residues. CDR3 coding DNA: TGTGCCAGCAGCGACAGGGATAGCAATCAGCCCCAGCATTTT. Amino acids: CASSDRDSNQPQHF.

The J gene is TRBJ2-7, the V gene TRBV6-5, with 7 nucleotides matching TRBD1. Trimming at V came to 5 bases and at J to 3 bases, leaving 7 bases not matched to a gene. Germline CDR1 is MNHEY and CDR2 is SVGAGI. CDR3 length: 14 amino acids. CDR3 sequence reads: CASSPTGQSYEQYF. In DNA form, the CDR3 reads TGTGCCAGCAGTCCGACAGGGCAGAGCTACGAGCAGTACTTC.

This chain links TRBV11-2 with TRBJ2-5; D is unresolved. Trimming removed 0 bases from V and 5 bases from J, with 10 bases in between. The CDR3 consists of 14 residues. Germline lookup yields CDR1 SGHAT and CDR2 FQNNGV. The CDR3 DNA is TGTGCCAGCAGCTTAGAAAAGCAATGGGAGACCCAGTACTTC. Its translation: CASSLEKQWETQYF.

This clone was detected a few times. The chain couples TRBV30 to TRBJ1-2; 9 nucleotides line up with TRBD1. V trimming: 3 bases; J trimming: 1 base; junction bases outside the gene matches: 9. The CDR3 is 16 residues long. Germline V gives CDR1 GTSNPN, CDR2 SVGIG (reference sequence). The CDR3 loop is CAWRRDRAVGNYGYTF. CDR3 sequence (DNA): TGTGCCTGGAGGAGGGACAGGGCAGTCGGTAACTATGGCTACACCTTC.

This chain connects TRBV29-1 to TRBJ2-3; D perhaps matches TRBD1 (5 bases). CDR1 is SQVTM, CDR2 ANQGSEA, per germline. This CDR3 contains 16 residues. Trimming shortened V by 7 bases and J by 3 bases, and 23 bases separated the two germline ends. CDR3 loop: CSASESMRKGTDTQYF. The DNA of the CDR3 is TGCAGCGCTTCCGAAAGTATGCGGAAGGGGACAGATACGCAGTATTTT.

The chain has TRBV7-9 and TRBJ2-2; 9 nucleotides align to TRBD1. Germline V CDR1 and CDR2: SEHNR, FQNEAQ (reference sequence). This CDR3 comprises 14 residues. V shed 7 bases and J 5 bases; nucleotides not matched to a gene: 5. The CDR3 coding sequence is TGTGCCAGCATCCGAGGACAGGGGACCGGGGAGCTGTTTTTT. Translation: CASIRGQGTGELFF.

This clone occurred a few times. The CDR3 nucleotides read TGTGCCACCCCTGGACTAGCGGGAGGAGGGGATGAGCAGTTCTTC. Translating gives CATPGLAGGGDEQFF. The chain uses TRBV7-9 and TRBJ2-1; 14 nucleotides match TRBD2. From germline, CDR1 is SEHNR and CDR2 FQNEAQ (reference sequence). V was clipped by 10 bases and J by 8 bases; unmatched bases: 10. The CDR3 has 15 residues. Variable domain in full (rest from reference TRBV7-9 and TRBJ2-1): DTGVSQNPRHKITKRGQNVTFRCDPISEHNRLYWYRQTLGQGPEFLTYFQNEAQLEKSRLLSDRFSAERPKGSFSTLEIQRTEQGDSAMYLCATPGLAGGGDEQFFGPGTRLTVL.

This clone was picked up a small number of times. The gene calls are TRBV7-9 and TRBJ1-1; 10 bases map to TRBD1. Germline lookup yields CDR1 SEHNR and CDR2 FQNEAQ (reference sequence). This CDR3 comprises 15 residues. V lost 4 bases and J lost 0; bases outside the gene matches: 2. The CDR3 region is CASSSGQGMNTEAFF. The CDR3, as DNA: TGTGCCAGCAGCTCGGGACAGGGGATGAACACTGAAGCTTTCTTT. The variable domain in full, with the rest retrieved from reference TRBV7-9 and TRBJ1-1, is DTGVSQNPRHKITKRGQNVTFRCDPISEHNRLYWYRQTLGQGPEFLTYFQNEAQLEKSRLLSDRFSAERPKGSFSTLEIQRTEQGDSAMYLCASSSGQGMNTEAFFGQGTRLTVV.

This clone was counted a few times. CDR3 in amino acids: CASAGRRTGELFF. DNA for the CDR3: TGTGCCAGCGCCGGGAGGCGGACCGGGGAGCTGTTTTTT. V is TRBV11-3 and J is TRBJ2-2; 7 nucleotides align to TRBD2. In germline, CDR1 is SGHNT, CDR2 YENEEA. With 8 bases clipped from V and 5 bases from J, the junction kept 5 bases outside the gene matches. This CDR3 is 13 amino acids long.

This clone has a handful of counts. The CDR3 DNA follows: TGTGCCAGCGAGACGGGGGGCACAGATACGCAGTATTTT. Its protein product is CASETGGTDTQYF. V is TRBV6-5 and J is TRBJ2-3, with a tentative D call TRBD2 (6 bases). V lost 8 bases and J 1 base, leaving 10 bases between the germline ends. The CDR3 is 13 residues long. The germline CDR1 and CDR2 sequences are MNHEY and SVGAGI.

This clone was observed a few times. The chain couples TRBV28 to TRBJ2-3, with 9 bases aligning to TRBD2. This CDR3 contains 16 residues. CDR1 MDHEN and CDR2 SYDVKM come from the germline V gene. V lost 5 bases, J lost 5 bases, and 11 bases stayed unmatched. The CDR3 bases are TGTGCCAGCAGTACACCAATAGCGGGAGCTGGAGATACGCAGTATTTT. It specifies CASSTPIAGAGDTQYF.

The genes are TRBV7-8 and TRBJ2-5; TRBD2 matches at 10 bases. CDR3 size: 14 residues. V dropped 7 bases and J dropped 3; count of bases not matched to a gene: 5. The V gene's germline CDR1 is SGHVS and CDR2 FQNEAQ. CDR3 nucleotides: TGTGCCAGCATCCTAGGACTAGCGGAAGAGACCCAGTACTTC. Protein: CASILGLAEETQYF.

This clone was observed a handful of times. The rearrangement links TRBV9 to TRBJ1-3, with TRBD1 identical over 12 bases. V trimming: 3 bases; J trimming: 1 base; junction bases outside the gene matches: 14. Germline lookup yields CDR1 SGDLS and CDR2 YYNGEE. The CDR3 is made up of 20 amino acids. The CDR3 sequence is CASSGSGTGGIITSGNTIYF. The CDR3 nucleotides read TGTGCCAGCAGCGGTTCCGGGACAGGGGGCATTATCACGTCTGGAAACACCATATATTTT. Looking up the rest from reference TRBV9 and TRBJ1-3 gives the full variable domain: DSGVTQTPKHLITATGQRVTLRCSPRSGDLSVYWYQQSLDQGLQFLIQYYNGEERAKGNILERFSAQQFPDLHSELNLSSLELGDSALYFCASSGSGTGGIITSGNTIYFGEGSWLTVV.

The chain is built from TRBV2 and TRBJ1-5; 9 bases are a match to TRBD1. CDR1 is SNHLY and CDR2 is FYNNEI in the germline V gene. The CDR3 covers 14 residues. V shed 4 bases and J 8 bases; nucleotides not matched to a gene: 6. The CDR3 DNA is TGTGCCAGCAGTGGGGACAGGGTCGTTGAGCCCCAGCATTTT. The encoded protein is CASSGDRVVEPQHF. Variable domain in full (rest from reference TRBV2 and TRBJ1-5): EPEVTQTPSHQVTQMGQEVILRCVPISNHLYFYWYRQILGQKVEFLVSFYNNEISEKSEIFDDQFSVERPDGSNFTLKIRSTKLEDSAMYFCASSGDRVVEPQHFGDGTRLSIL.

Worth noting for this clone: A read error may produce the germline difference seen at one junction end. This chain links TRBV6-1 with TRBJ2-7; the match to TRBD1 covers 10 bases. CDR1 MNHNS and CDR2 SASEGT come from the germline V gene. The CDR3 totals 15 residues. The CDR3 spells CASREGQGEFYEQYF. The CDR3 nucleotides are TGTGCCAGCAGGGAAGGACAGGGGGAGTTCTACGAGCAGTACTTC.

This clone was seen many times. The CDR3 here is CSVRDSINQPQHF. As DNA, the CDR3 is TGCAGCGTCAGGGATAGTATCAATCAGCCCCAGCATTTT. The rearrangement joins TRBV29-1 to TRBJ1-5; D is possibly TRBD1 (5 bases). V shed 6 bases and J shed 3 bases, with 12 bases lying between them. The CDR3 runs 13 residues. Per germline, CDR1 SQVTM and CDR2 ANQGSEA. Looking up the rest from reference TRBV29-1 and TRBJ1-5 gives the full variable domain: SAVISQKPSRDICQRGTSLTIQCQVDSQVTMMFWYRQQPGQSLTLIATANQGSEATYESGFVIDKFPISRPNLTFSTLTVSNMSPEDSSIYLCSVRDSINQPQHFGDGTRLSIL.

Turning to this clone: A single base is all that separates this from a far larger clone, so a read error is likely. Different DNA sequences within this sample yield the same CDR3. V and J are TRBV5-4 and TRBJ2-5; 8 nucleotides line up with TRBD1. V trimming: 4 bases; J trimming: 2 bases; junction bases outside the gene matches: 4. The CDR3 has 14 residues. CDR1 is SGHNT, CDR2 YYREEE, per germline (reference sequence). The CDR3 region is CASSQGQEQETQYF. The CDR3 nucleotides read TGTGCCAGCAGCCAGGGACAGGAGCAAGAGACCCAGTACTTC.

The chain links TRBV28 to TRBJ2-5, with 10 bases identical to TRBD1. The CDR3 length is 14 residues. Germline values: CDR1 MDHEN, CDR2 SYDVKM. J was trimmed by 7 bases and V by 5 bases; bases with no gene match: 7. The chain's CDR3 is CASSTGTGEGTQYF. The CDR3 coding sequence is TGTGCCAGCAGTACAGGGACAGGGGAAGGGACCCAGTACTTC.

This clone was seen only a few times. The chain carries TRBV19 and TRBJ2-2; 7 bases match TRBD1. The CDR3 loop spans 16 amino acids. The germline V gene has CDR1 LNHDA and CDR2 SQIVND (reference sequence). With 6 bases clipped from V and 4 bases from J, the junction kept 11 bases outside the gene matches. The CDR3 loop is CASRAWGQTSTGELFF. CDR3 in DNA: TGTGCCAGTAGGGCGTGGGGACAGACATCCACCGGGGAGCTGTTTTTT.

This clone occurred many times. The rearrangement joins TRBV2 to TRBJ1-1; D is unclear. Trimming shortened V by 6 bases and J by 0 bases, and 8 bases separated the two germline ends. Per germline, CDR1 SNHLY and CDR2 FYNNEI. This CDR3 is built from 13 residues. The CDR3 loop is CASRRTVNTEAFF. CDR3 coding DNA: TGTGCCAGCAGAAGAACAGTGAACACTGAAGCTTTCTTT.

This clone was observed a few times. V gene TRBV5-1 combines with J gene TRBJ2-2; TRBD1 matches at 7 bases. There are 16 residues in the CDR3. V dropped 3 bases and J dropped 3; count of bases not matched to a gene: 8. Germline-derived CDR1 and CDR2 are SGHRS and YFSETQ. The CDR3 DNA follows: TGCGCCAGCAGCTGGGGGACAGACGGTTACACCGGGGAGCTGTTTTTT. It encodes CASSWGTDGYTGELFF.

The chain carries TRBV11-3 and TRBJ2-1; D is unresolved. The germline V gene has CDR1 SGHNT and CDR2 YENEEA. CDR3 length: 13 residues. Trimming cost V 4 bases and J 5 bases, with 9 bases left between them. CDR3 loop: CASSSPFHNEQFF. As DNA, the CDR3 is TGTGCCAGCAGCTCCCCCTTCCACAATGAGCAGTTCTTC.

This chain uses TRBV15 with TRBJ2-7, with TRBD2 matching over 9 bases. The junction had 7 bases not matched to a gene; V was cut back by 0 bases and J by 4 bases. The germline gives CDR1 LNHNV, CDR2 YYDKDF (reference sequence). The CDR3 has 16 amino acids. This CDR3 reads CATSREGLAAGYEQYF. CDR3 nucleotide sequence: TGTGCCACCAGCAGAGAGGGACTAGCTGCGGGGTACGAGCAGTACTTC.